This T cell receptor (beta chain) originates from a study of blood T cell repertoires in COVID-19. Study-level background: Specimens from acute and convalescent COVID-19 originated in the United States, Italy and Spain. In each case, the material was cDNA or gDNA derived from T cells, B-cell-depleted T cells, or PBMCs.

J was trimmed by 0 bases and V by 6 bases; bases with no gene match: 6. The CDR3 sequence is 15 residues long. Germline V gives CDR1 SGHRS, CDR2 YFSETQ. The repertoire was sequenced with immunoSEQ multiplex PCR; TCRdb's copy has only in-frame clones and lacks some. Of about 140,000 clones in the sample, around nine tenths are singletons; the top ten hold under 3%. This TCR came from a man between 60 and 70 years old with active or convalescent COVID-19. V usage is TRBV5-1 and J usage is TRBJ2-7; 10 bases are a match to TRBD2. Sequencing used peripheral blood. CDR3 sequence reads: CASTLAGGTSYEQYF. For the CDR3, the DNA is TGCGCCAGCACCTTAGCGGGGGGAACCTCCTACGAGCAGTACTTC.